This TCR beta chain was obtained from a study of T cell clonotyping in hematopoietic cell transplantation. Sequencing was performed with immunoSEQ multiplex PCR; in TCRdb, only in-frame clones are kept and a portion is missing. The sample holds several thousand clones, roughly 85% seen once. Note on this clone: Its cognate antigen is unknown.

Findings of the study overall: Few recipient clonotypes overlapped donors; over 95% were de novo at given depth. Pathologically expanded recipient clonotypes increased progressively from day 30 to day 180 as diversity fell. CD4 and CD8 repertoire contributions could not be separated without sorting.

The J segment lost 7 bases and the V segment lost 6 bases, leaving 7 bases of the junction unmatched. Germline V gives CDR1 MNHNS, CDR2 SASEGT. The CDR3 contains 15 residues. Recipients were bled about 28 days pretransplant and at posttransplant days 30, 100, 180. Sequenced here: PBMCs, sampled 180 days after allogeneic stem cell transplant. The TCR originated in a male patient aged 35-50 years who had an allogeneic stem cell transplant from a related donor, so the T cells may come from the graft donor. Some clones in this sample may be carry-over from other donors' samples. The rearrangement links TRBV6-1 to TRBJ1-5, with 12 bases identical to TRBD1. For the CDR3, the DNA is TGTGCCAGCAGAGCGGGACAGGGGGCCGGACAGCCCCAGCATTTT. Its protein product is CASRAGQGAGQPQHF.